This T cell receptor (beta chain) was identified during a study of blood T cell repertoires in COVID-19. Study-level information: Acute and convalescent COVID-19 specimens originated in the United States, Italy and Spain.

Residents of about 25 US areas, aged roughly 18 to 89 years, made up the participants. The authors' processing: Amplified reference gene primers provided the basis for estimating nucleated cell counts. The method was immunoSEQ multiplex PCR; TCRdb's version includes in-frame clones alone and lacks a portion of them. Clonal size and the V and J genes are those of that table, whereas D and trimming came from the DNA. Of roughly 330,000 clones in the sample, approximately 87% are singletons; the top ten hold roughly 5.3%. The source material was PBMCs or T cells enriched from blood (not recorded which). The receptor was derived from a woman aged 25 to 39 who had recovered from COVID-19.

The CDR3 coding sequence is TGTGCCAGCAGTTACGCAGATAACTATGGCTACACCTTC. Protein: CASSYADNYGYTF. The V and J genes are TRBV6-2 or TRBV6-3 and TRBJ1-2; the D is unclear. The germline V gene encodes CDR1 MNHEY and CDR2 SVGEGT. V lost 2 bases to trimming and J lost 1 base, with 5 bases between them. The CDR3 contains 13 residues.